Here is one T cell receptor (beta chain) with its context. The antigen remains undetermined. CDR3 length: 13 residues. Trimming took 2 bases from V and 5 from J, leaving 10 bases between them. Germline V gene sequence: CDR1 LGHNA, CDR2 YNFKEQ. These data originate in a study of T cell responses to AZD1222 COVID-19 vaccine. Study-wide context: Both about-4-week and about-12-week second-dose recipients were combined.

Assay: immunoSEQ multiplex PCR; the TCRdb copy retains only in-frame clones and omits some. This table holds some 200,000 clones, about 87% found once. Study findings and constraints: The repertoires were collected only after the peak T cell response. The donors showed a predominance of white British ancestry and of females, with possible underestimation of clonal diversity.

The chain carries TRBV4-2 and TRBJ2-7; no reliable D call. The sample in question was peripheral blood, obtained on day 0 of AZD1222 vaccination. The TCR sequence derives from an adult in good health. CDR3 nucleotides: TGTGCCAGCAGCCAAAATGGGGTAGACGAGCAGTACTTC. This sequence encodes CASSQNGVDEQYF.